This TCR beta chain came from a study of molecular identifiers for immune sequencing clone quantification (dated by TCRdb to between 2018 and 2020). Describing the broader study: For a replicate experiment, RNA from 20,000 or 100,000 naive CD8 T cells was divided into five aliquots, and four of the five aliquots were sequenced. CD8 T cells were used in a methods study to benchmark molecular-identifier clustering-based TCR repertoire sequencing (MIDCIRS) and TCR RNA copy counting. Points the paper makes about the study in general: When barcode sub-clustering was omitted, TCR diversity was inflated by chimeric consensus sequences, with chimeras reaching as high as 47%. Roughly 3 recovered TCR RNA copies per cell were obtained by modeling, versus approximately 9 by digital PCR, implying a capture efficiency of 25% to 35%. The sizes of highly expanded clones could end up underestimated when identical TCR molecules share a barcode. In CMV-specific effector cells, clones with more than 20 RNA copies accounted for over 97% of molecules, whereas in naive cells such clones accounted for under 1%. Even against a background of around 900,000 naive CD8 T cells, spiked-in Jurkat TCR RNA amounting to a single cell's worth was reported to be detectable. Naive libraries contained spiked-in Jurkat TCR RNA (10 copies' worth), which is not part of the donor repertoire.

The library was obtained by PCR. Reads for this sample came from an Illumina HiSeq 4000. Preparation of bulk TCR libraries followed a previously described approach, with the TCR primers listed in Table S5. Total RNA was purified with the Qiagen AllPrep DNA/RNA kit. Reads from multiple sequencing runs of the same library were pooled before analysis. The paper's processing steps were these. Reads were retained only if an exact TCR constant sequence was present, and the retained reads were trimmed to 150 nt and grouped according to their 12-nt molecular barcodes. Reads in each barcode group were sub-clustered using a 15% Levenshtein threshold, and a quality-weighted consensus sequence was built for each RNA molecule. Non-functional sequences were removed, as were lower-count sequences one edit away from another. Based on a fit of two negative binomial distributions, barcode sub-clusters having less than 20% of the maximum read count were discarded. TCRdb cleaned the public reads at Q25 with fastp, built clones with MiXCR and kept in-frame beta chains. Here each entry gathers all rows of one CDR3 protein and keeps the most common genes and DNA. The V and J calls reflect TCRdb's pipeline rather than the authors' work. Across this sample there are approximately 550,000 distinct CDR3 sequences, with around 21% seen only once. Clones ranked in the top ten supply 0.65% to 0.95% of the sample.

This clonotype appeared a few times. The specificity of this receptor is unknown. One base away there is no much larger clone; base qualities are not given. Naive CD8 T cell libraries were made from around 20,000 to 1,000,000 sorted cells using 10%, 30% or 50% of purified RNA. Naive CD8 T cells were FACS-sorted as CD8+CD4-CCR7+CD45RA+ on a BD FACSAria II into RLT Plus buffer. Detection sensitivity was tested by spiking Jurkat RNA equal to ten or so TCR copies' worth into samples containing roughly 17,000-1,100,000 naive CD8 T cells. CD8 T cells were enriched with RosetteSep CD8+ T Cell Enrichment Cocktail and Ficoll-Paque, followed by ACK red cell lysis. The TCR comes from a human donor in good health. Some libraries in this study had Jurkat cell RNA spiked in. Sequenced: naive CD8+ T cells from blood, with Jurkat cell RNA spiked in. The cell subset or site label here, explained by the study, means: FACS-sorted CD8+CD4-CCR7+CD45RA+ naive T cells.

The nucleotide sequence reads TGTGCCAGCAGGACTAGCGGAAACAATGAGCAGTTCTTC. Protein translation: CASRTSGNNEQFF. The rearranged segments are TRBV25-1 and TRBJ2-1; 9 central nucleotides agree with TRBD2. The CDR3 runs 13 residues from the cysteine to the phenylalanine. Solely the CDR3 DNA is kept, with 39 bases framed from the first base. According to the germline V gene, CDR1 reads MGHDK and CDR2 reads SYGVNS. V and J are trimmed by 6 bases and 5 bases, and the gene matches miss 2 bases of the junction.